These T cell receptor beta chains were read from a single sample in a study of shared clonotypes between healthy human individuals. Generated by immunoSEQ multiplex PCR, the TCRdb table keeps only in-frame clones and is missing some. This sample has a few million clones, with more than 85% found just once. Sequenced input: naive CD4+ T cells from PBMCs. The receptors shown here come from a young man in good health. Some clones in this sample may be carry-over from other donors' samples. CDR3s include the opening cysteine and the closing phenylalanine or tryptophan. Expanded clones get a size class; other rows say once, few or many, or leave the size out.

abundance	len	v_gene	CDR3aa
NA	11	TRBV28	CASVSPYEQYF
NA	14	TRBV29-1	CSGVGDTSYNEQFF
NA	15	TRBV19	CASSIGVATSDTQYF
NA	17	TRBV9	CASSVGTGVNSGNTIYF
NA	14	TRBV10-3	CAISESNGRYEQYF
NA	16	TRBV7-3	CASSLFGTSDTGELFF
NA	16	TRBV9	CASSPRTGAGTGELFF
NA	12	TRBV10-3	CAIKGASGSRDF
NA	13	TRBV28	CASSLAGNYGYTF
once	13	TRBV6-5	CASRSTGTYEQYF
NA	15	TRBV18	CASSRGTGGGEKLFF
NA	12	TRBV30	CAWIQQGWPQHF
NA	14	TRBV7-3	CASSLRAGNTEAFF
few	12	TRBV7-8	CAGGTGHQPQHF
NA	13	TRBV28	CATARSRTYEQYF
NA	14	TRBV7-3	CASSRTLGADTQYF
NA	12	TRBV7-9	CASSLGATEAFF
NA	15	TRBV4-1	CASSQALVITDTQYF
NA	14	TRBV28	CASSLGGAKAEAFF
once	11	TRBV29-1	CSVDGGEKLFF
once	15	TRBV5-6	CASNKPGHGNYGYTF
NA	15	TRBV5-4	CASSSLAGDYNEQFF
once	14	TRBV19	CASSMGNTGAEQYF
once	16	TRBV11-2	CASSLVGGNSGNTIYF
NA	13	TRBV28	CASQGGGTGELFF
NA	15	TRBV5-1	CASSPGQGNTGELFF
NA	16	TRBV7-3	CASSPRGRDIKDEQFF
NA	14	TRBV29-1	CSVPGPIPTDTQYF
NA	15	TRBV6-5	CASTDRGALKNIQYF